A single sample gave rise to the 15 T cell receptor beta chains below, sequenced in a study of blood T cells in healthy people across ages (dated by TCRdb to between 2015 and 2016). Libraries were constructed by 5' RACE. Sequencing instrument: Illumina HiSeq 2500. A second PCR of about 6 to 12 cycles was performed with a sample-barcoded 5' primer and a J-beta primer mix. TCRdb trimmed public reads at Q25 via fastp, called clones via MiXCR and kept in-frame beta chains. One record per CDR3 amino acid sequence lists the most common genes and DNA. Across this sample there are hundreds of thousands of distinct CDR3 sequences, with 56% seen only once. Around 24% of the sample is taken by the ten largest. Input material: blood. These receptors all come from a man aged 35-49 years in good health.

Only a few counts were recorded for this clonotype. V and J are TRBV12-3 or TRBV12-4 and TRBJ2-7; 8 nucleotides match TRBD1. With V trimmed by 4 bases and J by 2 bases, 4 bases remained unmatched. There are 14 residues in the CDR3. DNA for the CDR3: TGTGCCAGCAGTTATGGACAGGGTCCCTACGAGCAGTACTTC. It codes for CASSYGQGPYEQYF.

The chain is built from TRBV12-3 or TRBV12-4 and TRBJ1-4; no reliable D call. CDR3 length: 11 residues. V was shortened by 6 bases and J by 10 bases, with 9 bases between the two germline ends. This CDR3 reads CASSSGGKLFF. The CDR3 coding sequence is TGTGCCAGCAGCTCGGGCGGAAAACTGTTTTTT.

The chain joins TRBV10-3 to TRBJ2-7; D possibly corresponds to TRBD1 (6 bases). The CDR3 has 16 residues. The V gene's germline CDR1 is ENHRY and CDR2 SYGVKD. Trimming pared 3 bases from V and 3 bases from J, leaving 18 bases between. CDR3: CAISDGGGQTGYEQYF. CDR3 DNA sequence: TGTGCCATCAGTGATGGGGGTGGGCAGACAGGCTACGAGCAGTACTTC.

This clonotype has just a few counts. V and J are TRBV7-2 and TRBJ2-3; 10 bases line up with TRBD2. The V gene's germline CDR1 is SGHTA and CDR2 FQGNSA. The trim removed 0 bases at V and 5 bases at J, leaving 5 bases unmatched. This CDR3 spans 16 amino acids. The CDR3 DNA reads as TGTGCCAGCAGCTTAGCATTAGCGGGGGGTGGAGATACGCAGTATTTT. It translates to CASSLALAGGGDTQYF.

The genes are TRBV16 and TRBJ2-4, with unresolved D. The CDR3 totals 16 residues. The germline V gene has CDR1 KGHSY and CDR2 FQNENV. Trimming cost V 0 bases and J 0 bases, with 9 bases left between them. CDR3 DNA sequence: TGTGCCAGCAGCCAATCGATTGGTGTAGCCAAAAACATTCAGTACTTC. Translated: CASSQSIGVAKNIQYF.

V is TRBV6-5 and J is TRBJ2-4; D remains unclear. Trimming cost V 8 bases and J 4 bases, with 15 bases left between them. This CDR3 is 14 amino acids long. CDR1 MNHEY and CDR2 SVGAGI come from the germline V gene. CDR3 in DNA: TGTGCCAGCCGTCCTTACGCGGAGAAAAACATTCAGTACTTC. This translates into CASRPYAEKNIQYF.

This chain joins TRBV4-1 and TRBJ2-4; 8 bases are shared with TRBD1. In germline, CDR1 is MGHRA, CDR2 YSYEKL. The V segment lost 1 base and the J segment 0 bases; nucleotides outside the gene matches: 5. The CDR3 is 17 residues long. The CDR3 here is CASSQGETGVAKNIQYF. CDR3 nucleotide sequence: TGCGCCAGCAGCCAAGGGGAGACAGGGGTAGCCAAAAACATTCAGTACTTC.

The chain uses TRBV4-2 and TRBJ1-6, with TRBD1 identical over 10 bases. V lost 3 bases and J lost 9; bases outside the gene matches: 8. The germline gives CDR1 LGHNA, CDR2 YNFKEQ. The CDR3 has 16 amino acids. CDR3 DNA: TGTGCCAGCAGCCAGGGACAGGGGACAAGAAGTTCACCCCTCCACTTT. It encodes CASSQGQGTRSSPLHF.

CDR3 DNA: TGTGCCAGCAGCTCCGGGACTCTTTTCAATGAGCAGTTCTTC. Translated, it gives CASSSGTLFNEQFF. The chain recombines TRBV7-9 with TRBJ2-1; maybe TRBD2 (6 bases). Germline lookup yields CDR1 SEHNR and CDR2 FQNEAQ (reference sequence). Trimming took off 4 bases at V and 6 bases at J, with 13 bases between the two ends. The CDR3 totals 14 residues.

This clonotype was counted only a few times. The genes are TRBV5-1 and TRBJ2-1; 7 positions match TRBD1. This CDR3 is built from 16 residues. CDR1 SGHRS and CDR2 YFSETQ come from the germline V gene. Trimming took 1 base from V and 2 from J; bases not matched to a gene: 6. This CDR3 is CASSLHRDSTYNEQFF. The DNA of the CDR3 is TGCGCCAGCAGCTTGCATAGGGACAGCACCTACAATGAGCAGTTCTTC.

CDR3 amino acids: CASSGGAPGETQYF. The DNA for the CDR3 is TGTGCCAGCAGTGGGGGCGCCCCAGGAGAGACCCAGTACTTC. The chain carries TRBV2 and TRBJ2-5, with TRBD1 as a possible D gene (5 bases). The CDR3 is 14 amino acids. Germline CDR1 is SNHLY and CDR2 is FYNNEI. With 4 bases removed from V and 4 bases from J, the gap between germline ends came to 13 bases. Full variable domain (rest looked up from reference TRBV2 and TRBJ2-5): EPEVTQTPSHQVTQMGQEVILRCVPISNHLYFYWYRQILGQKVEFLVSFYNNEISEKSEIFDDQFSVERPDGSNFTLKIRSTKLEDSAMYFCASSGGAPGETQYFGPGTRLLVL.

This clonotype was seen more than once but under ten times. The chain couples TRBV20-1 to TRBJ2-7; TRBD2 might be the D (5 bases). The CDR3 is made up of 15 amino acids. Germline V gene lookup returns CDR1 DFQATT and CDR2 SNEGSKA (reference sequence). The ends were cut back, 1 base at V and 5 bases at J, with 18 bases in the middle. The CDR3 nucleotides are TGCAGTGCTAGAGGCCAGTTAGCGAATATCCACGAGCAGTACTTC. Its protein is CSARGQLANIHEQYF.

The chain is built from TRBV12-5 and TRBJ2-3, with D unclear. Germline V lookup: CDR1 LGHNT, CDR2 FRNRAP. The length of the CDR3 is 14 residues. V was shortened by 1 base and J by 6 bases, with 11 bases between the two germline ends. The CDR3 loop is CASGLGRAVDTQYF. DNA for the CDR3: TGTGCTAGTGGTTTGGGCCGCGCGGTGGATACGCAGTATTTT. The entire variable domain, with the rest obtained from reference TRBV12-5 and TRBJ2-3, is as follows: DARVTQTPRHKVTEMGQEVTMRCQPILGHNTVFWYRQTMMQGLELLAYFRNRAPLDDSGMPKDRFSAEMPDATLATLKIQPSEPRDSAVYFCASGLGRAVDTQYFGPGTRLTVL.

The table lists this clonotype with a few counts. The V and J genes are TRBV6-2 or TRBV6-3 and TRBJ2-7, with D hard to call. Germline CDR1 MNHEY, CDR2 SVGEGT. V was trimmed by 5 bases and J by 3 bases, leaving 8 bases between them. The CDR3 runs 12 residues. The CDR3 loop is CASSKYLYEQYF. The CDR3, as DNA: TGTGCCAGCAGTAAATATCTCTACGAGCAGTACTTC.

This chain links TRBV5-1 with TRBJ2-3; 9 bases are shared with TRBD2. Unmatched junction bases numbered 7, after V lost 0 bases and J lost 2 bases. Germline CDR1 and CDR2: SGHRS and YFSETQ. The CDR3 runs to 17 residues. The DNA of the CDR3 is TGCGCCAGCAGCTTGGTTTTAGCGGGAGAATACACAGATACGCAGTATTTT. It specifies CASSLVLAGEYTDTQYF.